The 26 T cell receptor beta chains presented below share a single source sample, sequenced in a study of blood T cell repertoires in COVID-19. Data came from immunoSEQ multiplex PCR; TCRdb stores just in-frame clones and leaves some out. The sample lists 150,000 to 200,000 clones, 86% seen once, with 0.99% in the top ten. The sequenced sample consisted of peripheral blood. The origin of the receptors is a man between 18 and 29 years old with acute or convalescent COVID-19.

The chain recombines TRBV5-1 with TRBJ1-1; no clear D. Between the trimmed V and J ends, which lost 3 bases and 7 bases, there was a span of 7 bases. This CDR3 spans 11 amino acids. The germline CDR1 and CDR2 sequences are SGHRS and YFSETQ. The CDR3 spells CASSWANEAFF. For the CDR3, the DNA is TGCGCCAGCAGCTGGGCCAATGAAGCTTTCTTT.

This clone was observed a single time. The rearrangement joins TRBV9 to TRBJ2-6; D unresolved. The CDR3 runs to 16 residues. Trimming left V 0 bases short and J 0 bases short, with 7 bases between. Germline V gene data show CDR1 as SGDLS and CDR2 as YYNGEE. DNA for the CDR3: TGTGCCAGCAGCGTAGGGCGGAGCTCTGGGGCCAACGTCCTGACTTTC. This gives the protein CASSVGRSSGANVLTF.

This chain links TRBV27 with TRBJ1-3; 8 nucleotides match TRBD1. CDR1 and CDR2 from the germline V gene are MNHEY and SMNVEV (reference sequence). With 5 bases clipped from V and 0 bases from J, the junction kept 6 bases outside the gene matches. The CDR3 totals 16 residues. The CDR3 coding sequence is TGTGCCAGCAGTCCAGGACAGGGTCGCTCTGGAAACACCATATATTTT. It yields the protein CASSPGQGRSGNTIYF.

V and J are TRBV30 and TRBJ2-5; D might be TRBD2 (6 bases). Trimming removed 3 bases from V and 2 bases from J, with 16 bases in between. The CDR3 has 15 amino acids. Germline CDR1 is GTSNPN and CDR2 is SVGIG (reference sequence). As DNA, the CDR3 is TGTGCCTGGAGAGCTGGGCGGGGTCTGCAAGAGACCCAGTACTTC. This sequence encodes CAWRAGRGLQETQYF.

The rearrangement links TRBV13 to TRBJ1-2, with 9 bases identical to TRBD1. The CDR3 runs to 17 residues. J gave up 5 bases and V 5 bases, and 15 bases lay outside the gene matches. Germline assignment: CDR1 PRHDT and CDR2 FYEKMQ (reference sequence). The CDR3 nucleotides read TGTGCCAGCAGCCCCGGGACAGGGTGGGACCTTCGTTATGGCTACACCTTC. It codes for CASSPGTGWDLRYGYTF.

This clone was observed a few times. The chain uses TRBV15 and TRBJ1-4; weak D call: TRBD1 (5 bases). The germline CDR1 and CDR2 sequences are LNHNV and YYDKDF (reference sequence). The CDR3 length is 13 residues. V lost 4 bases and J lost 5, with 8 bases in between. Here the CDR3 DNA reads TGTGCCACCAGCAAATACAGGAATGAAAAACTGTTTTTT. It translates to CATSKYRNEKLFF.

This chain connects TRBV5-4 to TRBJ2-3; D not resolved. This CDR3 is built from 16 residues. The V end lost 0 bases, the J end lost 0 bases, and 11 bases lay between the germline ends. Germline CDR1 SGHNT, CDR2 YYREEE (reference sequence). The CDR3 sequence is CASSLAARSSTDTQYF. The CDR3 coding sequence is TGTGCCAGCAGCTTGGCCGCGAGATCTAGCACAGATACGCAGTATTTT.

The chain employs TRBV7-3 and TRBJ2-2, with 12 bases identical to TRBD2. The CDR3 is 16 amino acids. With 4 bases clipped from V and 3 bases from J, the junction kept 3 bases outside the gene matches. Germline values: CDR1 SGHTA, CDR2 FQGTGA. The DNA of the CDR3 is TGTGCCAGCAGCTCGGGGACTAGCGGGTACACCGGGGAGCTGTTTTTT. The encoded protein is CASSSGTSGYTGELFF.

The chain links TRBV30 to TRBJ1-2, with 9 bases matching TRBD1. V shed 5 bases, J shed 13 bases, and the junction held 8 bases outside the gene matches. Germline V gene data show CDR1 as GTSNPN and CDR2 as SVGIG (reference sequence). The CDR3 is made up of 11 amino acids. The CDR3, as DNA: TGTGCCTGGGGGCAAACAGGGGGCCCCACCTTC. It is translated as CAWGQTGGPTF.

The CDR3 loop reads CASSLSTNTGNQPQHF. CDR3 nucleotide sequence: TGTGCCAGCAGTTTAAGCACCAATACGGGCAATCAGCCCCAGCATTTT. V is TRBV28 and J is TRBJ1-5; D remains unclear. Trimming took off 2 bases at V and 2 bases at J, with 13 bases between the two ends. The germline CDR1 and CDR2 sequences are MDHEN and SYDVKM. This CDR3 comprises 16 residues.

This clone appeared a single time. The chain links TRBV15 to TRBJ1-1; the D is unclear. This CDR3 comprises 15 residues. Germline-derived CDR1 and CDR2 are LNHNV and YYDKDF (reference sequence). V dropped 3 bases and J dropped 1 base, with 12 bases sitting between them. The CDR3 sequence is CATSRTEKSNTEAFF. The CDR3 DNA is TGTGCCACCAGCAGGACGGAGAAATCGAACACTGAAGCTTTCTTT.

V usage is TRBV2 and J usage is TRBJ2-1, with TRBD2 as a possible D gene (6 bases). The CDR3 runs 14 residues. The V gene's germline CDR1 is SNHLY and CDR2 FYNNEI. Trimming stripped 0 bases from V and 3 bases from J, with 6 bases between. The CDR3 DNA follows: TGTGCCAGCAGTGAAGCTAGCGGCTACAATGAGCAGTTCTTC. As protein: CASSEASGYNEQFF.

The chain employs TRBV19 and TRBJ2-1; TRBD1 matches at 11 bases. Per germline, CDR1 LNHDA and CDR2 SQIVND (reference sequence). This CDR3 is built from 15 residues. The ends lost 6 bases at V and 8 bases at J; junction bases unmatched: 9. CDR3 DNA: TGTGCCAGTAGGCCCGGGACAGGGGGGGTCTATGAGCAGTTCTTC. Translated: CASRPGTGGVYEQFF.

The chain links TRBV12-5 to TRBJ2-3; D remains unclear. The germline gives CDR1 LGHNT, CDR2 FRNRAP. V lost 1 base, J lost 0 bases, and 5 bases lay in between. The CDR3 consists of 14 residues. CDR3 amino acids: CASGLGASTDTQYF. The CDR3 nucleotides are TGTGCTAGTGGTTTGGGGGCGAGCACAGATACGCAGTATTTT.

This clone has at least ten counts. V usage is TRBV18 and J usage is TRBJ2-3, with D possibly matching TRBD2 (5 bases). CDR3 length equals 13 residues. V lost 2 bases, J lost 7 bases, and 10 bases lay in between. Germline V gives CDR1 KGHSH, CDR2 LQKENI. The DNA for the CDR3 is TGTGCCAGCTCACCAAACCGGGAAAATACGCAGTATTTT. It codes for CASSPNRENTQYF.

V gene TRBV30 combines with J gene TRBJ2-1, with D maybe TRBD2 (5 bases). V was shortened by 5 bases and J by 8 bases, with 13 bases between the two germline ends. Germline V gives CDR1 GTSNPN, CDR2 SVGIG (reference sequence). The CDR3 is made up of 12 amino acids. The CDR3: CAWGRAPYEQFF. In DNA form, the CDR3 reads TGTGCCTGGGGGCGGGCCCCCTATGAGCAGTTCTTC. The full variable domain, completed using reference TRBV30 and TRBJ2-1, is SQTIHQWPATLVQPVGSPLSLECTVEGTSNPNLYWYRQAAGRGLQLLFYSVGIGQISSEVPQNLSASRPQDRQFILSSKKLLLSDSGFYLCAWGRAPYEQFFGPGTRLTVL.

The CDR3 DNA is TGTGCCTGGAGCGTGACAGGGGGCGTCTTTGTCCATCAGCCCCAGCATTTT. This codes for CAWSVTGGVFVHQPQHF. The genes are TRBV30 and TRBJ1-5; 10 bases are shared with TRBD1. CDR1 is GTSNPN, CDR2 SVGIG, per germline (reference sequence). V was pared by 3 bases and J by 5 bases, with 13 bases of the junction left unmatched. CDR3 size: 17 residues.

V is TRBV19 and J is TRBJ1-6; 8 bases are a match to TRBD1. This CDR3 has 16 residues. J gave up 7 bases and V 9 bases, and 14 bases lay outside the gene matches. Germline V gene data show CDR1 as LNHDA and CDR2 as SQIVND (reference sequence). CDR3 region: CASSSGTGRRNSPLHF. Written as DNA, the CDR3 is TGTGCCAGCTCCTCCGGGACAGGTCGAAGAAATTCACCCCTCCACTTT.

This clone showed up just once. The chain recombines TRBV30 with TRBJ1-1; D is uncertain. The V gene lost 0 bases and the J gene lost 0 bases, with 14 bases spanning the gap. This CDR3 comprises 16 residues. The germline V gene has CDR1 GTSNPN and CDR2 SVGIG (reference sequence). CDR3 in DNA: TGTGCCTGGAGTGTATTAGACAAAAACCTGAACACTGAAGCTTTCTTT. This gives the protein CAWSVLDKNLNTEAFF.

This chain links TRBV21-1 with TRBJ1-1; TRBD1 is taken as the D call from the table, unchecked against the DNA. TRBV21-1 is a pseudogene. The CDR3 is 13 amino acids. Here the CDR3 reads CASSNSRDTEAFF. Written as DNA, the CDR3 is TGTGCCAGCAGCAACTCCAGGGATACTGAAGCTTTCTTT.

This clone has just a few counts. The chain employs TRBV11-2 and TRBJ1-5; weak D call: TRBD1 (6 bases). The V and J ends lost 0 bases and 6 bases respectively, with 12 bases between them. Per the germline V gene, CDR1 is SGHAT and CDR2 is FQNNGV. This CDR3 has 15 amino acids. This chain's CDR3 is CASSLDLGRGQPQHF. In DNA, the CDR3 is TGTGCCAGCAGCTTAGACTTGGGCAGGGGTCAGCCCCAGCATTTT.

The chain joins TRBV5-1 to TRBJ1-4; no reliable D call. Trimming removed 1 base at V and 5 bases at J, with 6 bases between. The CDR3 has 13 amino acids. Germline-derived CDR1 and CDR2 are SGHRS and YFSETQ. CDR3: CASSLNSNEKLFF. In DNA form, the CDR3 reads TGCGCCAGCAGCTTGAACTCAAATGAAAAACTGTTTTTT.

This chain uses TRBV7-9 with TRBJ2-7; 12 nucleotides line up with TRBD2. Germline V lookup: CDR1 SEHNR, CDR2 FQNEAQ (reference sequence). The CDR3 has 16 amino acids. Trimming removed 5 bases from V and 4 bases from J; junction bases left unmatched: 9. This chain's CDR3 is CASSGRLAGGLYEQYF. The CDR3 DNA reads TGTGCCAGCAGCGGACGCCTAGCGGGGGGGCTTTACGAGCAGTACTTC. Filled out from reference TRBV7-9 and TRBJ2-7, the complete variable domain reads DTGVSQNPRHKITKRGQNVTFRCDPISEHNRLYWYRQTLGQGPEFLTYFQNEAQLEKSRLLSDRFSAERPKGSFSTLEIQRTEQGDSAMYLCASSGRLAGGLYEQYFGPGTRLTVT.

The chain links TRBV18 to TRBJ1-5, with D hard to call. In germline, CDR1 is KGHSH, CDR2 LQKENI. Trimming took 0 bases from V and 2 from J, leaving 14 bases between them. CDR3 length: 17 amino acids. This chain's CDR3 is CASSPPARTSGNQPQHF. In DNA form, the CDR3 reads TGTGCCAGCTCACCACCGGCAAGGACTTCGGGCAATCAGCCCCAGCATTTT. Variable domain in full (rest from reference TRBV18 and TRBJ1-5): NAGVMQNPRHLVRRRGQEARLRCSPMKGHSHVYWYRQLPEEGLKFMVYLQKENIIDESGMPKERFSAEFPKEGPSILRIQQVVRGDSAAYFCASSPPARTSGNQPQHFGDGTRLSIL.

The chain combines TRBV6-5 with TRBJ2-7; TRBD1 might be the D (5 bases). Germline V gene data show CDR1 as MNHEY and CDR2 as SVGAGI. This CDR3 comprises 13 residues. V shed 6 bases and J shed 0 bases, with 9 bases lying between them. The CDR3 sequence is CASRGLSSYEQYV. Here the CDR3 DNA reads TGTGCCAGCAGGGGGCTTAGCTCCTACGAGCAGTACGTC.

The V and J genes are TRBV6-6 and TRBJ2-5; D is unresolved. V was clipped by 2 bases and J by 2 bases, with 12 bases between them. The germline CDR1 and CDR2 sequences are MNHNY and SVGAGI (reference sequence). The CDR3 loop spans 15 amino acids. The CDR3 DNA reads as TGTGCCAGCAGTTACGCCCGGTCGTCTCAAGAGACCCAGTACTTC. Encoded protein: CASSYARSSQETQYF.